The T cell receptor (beta chain) described here comes from a study of T-cell reconstitution after alpha-beta-depleted transplantation in children (dated by TCRdb to 2016 to 2017). Regarding the complete study: The study quantitatively tracked T-cell immune reconstitution after TCRalphabeta/CD19-depleted allogeneic hematopoietic cell transplantation in children using TCR repertoire profiling. Beyond this particular receptor, the publication reports: In some patients, the high TCRbeta diversity seen at day 60 was put down to recipient T cells and intrathymic progenitors that had survived conditioning. Hyperexpanded clone frequencies declined over subsequent months; after one year, T-cell counts and TCRbeta diversity were mostly attributed to newly produced T cells. The apparently early alphabetaT-cell count recovery about two months after transplant was reportedly dependent on only several hundred rapidly expanded clones derived from non-depleted graft cells.

The sample's treatment or condition label, in plain terms: allogeneic hematopoietic cell transplantation with graft depleted of TCRalphabeta T cells and CD19 B cells. TCRalphabeta/CD19-depleted allogeneic hematopoietic cell grafts were given to the transplant recipients, all of whom were children. On this clonotype: The antigen it recognizes is unknown. No base quality values were provided; no much bigger clone lies one nucleotide off.

The V and J ends are trimmed by 3 bases and 9 bases, leaving 6 bases between them. The germline V gene (reference sequence) sets CDR1 to MNHEY and CDR2 to SMNVEV. Spanning cysteine to phenylalanine, the CDR3 consists of 12 amino acids. The DNA shown is the 36-base CDR3, in frame from base 1. The library was prepared using PCR. Sequenced using an Illumina HiSeq 2500. Molecular barcoding was employed in the preparation of TCR libraries, with unique molecular identifiers being used to normalize TCRbeta repertoire quantification. In TCRdb, the public reads were trimmed at Q25 with fastp and aligned with MiXCR, with productive beta chains retained. Rows with a matching CDR3 protein are joined into one entry that keeps the most common DNA and genes. Present in this sample are about 250,000 distinct CDR3 sequences, 20% to 30% of which were seen just once. The ten largest account for roughly 5% of the sample.

Recombination joined TRBV27 with TRBJ1-6, with no confidently assigned D gene. Sequenced here: PBMCs, mostly from graft donor cells, sampled 360 days after TCRalphabeta/CD19-depleted stem cell transplant. The origin of this receptor is a female patient aged 2 to 10 who had a stem cell transplant for congenital amegakaryocytic thrombocytopenia, so the T cells may come from the graft donor. Here is the DNA: TGTGCCAGCAGTTTTTCCAGTTCACCCCTCCACTTT. Translation gives CASSFSSSPLHF.